The rows below give T cell receptor beta chains drawn from one sample of a study of cytomegalovirus exposure and HLA in healthy donors. Assay used: immunoSEQ multiplex PCR; TCRdb lists only in-frame clones, some missing. This table holds under 100,000 clones, 81% found once. Specimen: PBMCs. All receptors come from a woman between 65 and 79 years old in good health and CMV-seropositive. CDR3s include the opening cysteine and the closing phenylalanine or tryptophan. For some rows the clone size is stated as once, few or many, or as a class when expanded; others skip it.

>TRBV28|few|TRBJ2-7
CASSRGGAYEQYF
>TRBV9|NA|TRBJ2-5
CASSVGQGPYQETQYF
>TRBV6-1|NA|TRBJ1-1
CASSDRAATEAFF
>TRBV29-1|NA|TRBJ1-2
CSVDPEDTYGYTF
>TRBV9|NA|TRBJ2-2
CASSAAGNTGELFF
>TRBV19|NA|TRBJ2-7
CASSTRTSGGTHREQYF
>TRBV5-6|NA|TRBJ2-7
CASRFRASTYEQYF
>TRBV5-4|NA|TRBJ2-3
CASSSYSSGYTDTQYF
>TRBV10-1|NA|TRBJ2-1
CASSEWQGPAQQFF
>TRBV15|NA|TRBJ2-7
CATRQGLGQGVYEQYF
>TRBV25-1|NA|TRBJ1-1
CAPMGQGTPRADTEAFF
>TRBV11-2|NA|TRBJ2-7
CASSFGGGPGEQYF
>TRBV28|NA|TRBJ2-1
CASSPLTGGTYNEQFF
>TRBV7-2|NA|TRBJ1-3
CASSILGQSSGNTIYF
>TRBV18|few|TRBJ2-1
CASSLSGHSYNEQFF
>TRBV15|NA|TRBJ2-7
CATSKARDRGSYEQYF
>TRBV2|NA|TRBJ2-3
CASSSLEEAADTQYF